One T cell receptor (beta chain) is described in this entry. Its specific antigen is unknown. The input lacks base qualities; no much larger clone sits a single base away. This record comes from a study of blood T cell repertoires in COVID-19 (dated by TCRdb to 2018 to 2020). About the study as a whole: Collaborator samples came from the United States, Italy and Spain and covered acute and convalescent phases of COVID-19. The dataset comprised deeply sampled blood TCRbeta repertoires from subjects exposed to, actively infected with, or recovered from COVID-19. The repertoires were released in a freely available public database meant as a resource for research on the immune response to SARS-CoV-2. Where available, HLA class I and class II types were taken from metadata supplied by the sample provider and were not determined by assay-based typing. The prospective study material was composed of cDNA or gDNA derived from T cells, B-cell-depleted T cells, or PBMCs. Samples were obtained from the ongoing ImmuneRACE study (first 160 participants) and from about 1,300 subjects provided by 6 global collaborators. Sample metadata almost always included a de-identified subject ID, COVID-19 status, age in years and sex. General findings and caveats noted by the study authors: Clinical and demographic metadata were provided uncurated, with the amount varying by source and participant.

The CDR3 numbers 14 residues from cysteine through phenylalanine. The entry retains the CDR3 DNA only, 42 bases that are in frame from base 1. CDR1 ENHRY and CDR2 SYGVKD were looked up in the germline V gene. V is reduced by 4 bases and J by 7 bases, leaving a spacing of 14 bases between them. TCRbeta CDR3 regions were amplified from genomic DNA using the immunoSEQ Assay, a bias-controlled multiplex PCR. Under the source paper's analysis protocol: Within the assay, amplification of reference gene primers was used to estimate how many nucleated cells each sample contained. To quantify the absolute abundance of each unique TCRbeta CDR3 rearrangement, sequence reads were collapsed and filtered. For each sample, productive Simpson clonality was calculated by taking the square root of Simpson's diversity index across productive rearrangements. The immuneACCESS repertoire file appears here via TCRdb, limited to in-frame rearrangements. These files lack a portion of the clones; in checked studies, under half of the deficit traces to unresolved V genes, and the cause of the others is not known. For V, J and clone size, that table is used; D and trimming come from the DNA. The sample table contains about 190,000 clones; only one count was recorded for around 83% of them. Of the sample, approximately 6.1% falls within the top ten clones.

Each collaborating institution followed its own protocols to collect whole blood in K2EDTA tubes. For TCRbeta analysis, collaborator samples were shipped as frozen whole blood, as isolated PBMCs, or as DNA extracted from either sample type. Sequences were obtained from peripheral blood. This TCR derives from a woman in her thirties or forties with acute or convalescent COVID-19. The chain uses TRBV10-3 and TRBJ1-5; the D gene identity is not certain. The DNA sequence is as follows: TGTGCCATCAGTGGAGGATGGAGCGAACAGCCCCAGCATTTT. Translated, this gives CAISGGWSEQPQHF.